This T cell receptor beta chain was captured in a study of graft-versus-host responses after intestinal transplantation. V was clipped by 0 bases and J by 4 bases, with 14 bases between them. CDR3 length: 16 residues. Germline-derived CDR1 and CDR2 are SGHRS and YFSETQ. A note on this clone: The antigen is undetermined.

Generated by immunoSEQ multiplex PCR, the TCRdb table keeps only in-frame clones and is missing some. The sample lists about 120,000 clones, about 95% occurring once. The chain combines TRBV5-1 with TRBJ2-1; D is uncertain. Sequences were derived from unstimulated CD8+ T cells sorted from spleen or lymph node cells, sampled before intestinal transplant. The TCR comes from a human donor who received an intestinal transplant. The CDR3 nucleotides read TGCGCCAGCAGCTTGGCCCCAAGTGGGCCGTACAATGAGCAGTTCTTC. This codes for CASSLAPSGPYNEQFF. The variable domain in full, with the rest retrieved from reference TRBV5-1 and TRBJ2-1, is KAGVTQTPRYLIKTRGQQVTLSCSPISGHRSVSWYQQTPGQGLQFLFEYFSETQRNKGNFPGRFSGRQFSNSRSEMNVSTLELGDSALYLCASSLAPSGPYNEQFFGPGTRLTVL.